This TCR beta chain appears in the sequencing data of a study of blood T cell repertoires in COVID-19. Generated by immunoSEQ multiplex PCR, the TCRdb table keeps only in-frame clones and is missing some. The data hold about 71,000 clones, with around 80% observed a single time. Germline CDR1 SGHDN, CDR2 FVKESK. This CDR3 is 16 amino acids long. Trimming cost V 4 bases and J 5 bases, with 20 bases left between them. This chain uses TRBV14 with TRBJ1-1, with D maybe TRBD1 (6 bases). Sequenced sample: peripheral blood. The clonotype comes from an elderly woman with acute or convalescent COVID-19. This chain's CDR3 is CASSLMGTGWDTEAFF. CDR3 sequence (DNA): TGTGCCAGCAGCCTCATGGGTACAGGGTGGGATACTGAAGCTTTCTTT.